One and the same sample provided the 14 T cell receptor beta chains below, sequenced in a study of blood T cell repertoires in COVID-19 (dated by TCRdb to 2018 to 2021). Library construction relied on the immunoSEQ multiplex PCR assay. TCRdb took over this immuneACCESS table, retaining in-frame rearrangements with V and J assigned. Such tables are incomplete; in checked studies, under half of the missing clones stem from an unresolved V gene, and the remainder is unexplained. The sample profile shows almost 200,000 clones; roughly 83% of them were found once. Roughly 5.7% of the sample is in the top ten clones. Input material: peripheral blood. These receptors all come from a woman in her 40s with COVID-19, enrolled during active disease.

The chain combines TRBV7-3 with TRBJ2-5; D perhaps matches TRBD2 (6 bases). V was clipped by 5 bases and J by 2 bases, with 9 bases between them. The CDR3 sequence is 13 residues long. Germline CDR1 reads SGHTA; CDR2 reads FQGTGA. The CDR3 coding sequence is TGTGCCAGCAGCCCGGCGGGACAAGAGACCCAGTACTTC. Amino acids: CASSPAGQETQYF.

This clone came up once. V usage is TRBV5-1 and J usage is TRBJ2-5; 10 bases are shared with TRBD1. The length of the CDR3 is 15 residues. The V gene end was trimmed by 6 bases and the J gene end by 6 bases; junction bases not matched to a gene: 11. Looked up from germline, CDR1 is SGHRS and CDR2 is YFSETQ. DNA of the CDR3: TGCGCCAGCAACGCCGGGACAGGGGTCGGTCAGACCCAGTACTTC. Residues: CASNAGTGVGQTQYF.

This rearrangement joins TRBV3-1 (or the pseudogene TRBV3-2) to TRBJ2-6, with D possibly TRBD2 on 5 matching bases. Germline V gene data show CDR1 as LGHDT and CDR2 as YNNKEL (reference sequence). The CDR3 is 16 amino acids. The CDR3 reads CDGPGSLFSGANVLTF. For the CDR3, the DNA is TGTGACGGACCGGGATCACTCTTCTCTGGGGCCAACGTCCTGACTTTC.

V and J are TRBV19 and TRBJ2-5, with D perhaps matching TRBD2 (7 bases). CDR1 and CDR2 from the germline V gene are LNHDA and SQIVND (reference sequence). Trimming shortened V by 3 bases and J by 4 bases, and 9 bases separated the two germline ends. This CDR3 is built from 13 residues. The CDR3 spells CASSIGGLETQYF. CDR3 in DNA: TGTGCCAGTAGTATCGGGGGGCTAGAGACCCAGTACTTC.

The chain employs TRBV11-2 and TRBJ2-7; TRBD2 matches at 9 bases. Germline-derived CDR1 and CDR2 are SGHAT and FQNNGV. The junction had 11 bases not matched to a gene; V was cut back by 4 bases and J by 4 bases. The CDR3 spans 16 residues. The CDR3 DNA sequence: TGTGCCAGCAGCTCCCTCCGACTAGCGGCCTTTTACGAGCAGTACTTC. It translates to CASSSLRLAAFYEQYF.

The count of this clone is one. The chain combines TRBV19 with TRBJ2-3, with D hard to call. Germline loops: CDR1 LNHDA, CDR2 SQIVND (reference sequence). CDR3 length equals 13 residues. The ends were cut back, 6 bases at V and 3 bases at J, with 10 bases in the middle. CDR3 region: CASSPGQTDTQYF. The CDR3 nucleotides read TGTGCCAGTAGCCCTGGCCAAACAGATACGCAGTATTTT.

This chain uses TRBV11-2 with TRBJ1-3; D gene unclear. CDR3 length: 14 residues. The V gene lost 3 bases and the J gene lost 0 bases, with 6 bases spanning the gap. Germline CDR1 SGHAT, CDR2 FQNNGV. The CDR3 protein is CASSFQSSGNTIYF. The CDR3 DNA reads TGTGCCAGCAGCTTCCAGTCCTCTGGAAACACCATATATTTT. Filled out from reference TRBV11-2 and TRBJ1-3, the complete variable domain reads EAGVAQSPRYKIIEKRQSVAFWCNPISGHATLYWYQQILGQGPKLLIQFQNNGVVDDSQLPKDRFSAERLKGVDSTLKIQPAKLEDSAVYLCASSFQSSGNTIYFGEGSWLTVV.

CDR3 protein: CASSFPAGDWQGSYNSPLHF. The CDR3 DNA is TGTGCCAGCAGTTTTCCCGCCGGCGATTGGCAGGGATCCTATAATTCACCCCTCCACTTT. The chain combines TRBV28 with TRBJ1-6; D possibly corresponds to TRBD1 (5 bases). This CDR3 contains 20 residues. Germline V gene data show CDR1 as MDHEN and CDR2 as SYDVKM. Trimming removed 3 bases at V and 1 base at J, with 22 bases between.

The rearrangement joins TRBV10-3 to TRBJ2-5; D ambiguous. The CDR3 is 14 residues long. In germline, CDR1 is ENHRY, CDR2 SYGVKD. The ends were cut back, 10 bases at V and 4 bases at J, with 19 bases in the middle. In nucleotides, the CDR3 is TGTGCCACTCGCGACTCCCGAGGTGGAGAGACCCAGTACTTC. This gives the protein CATRDSRGGETQYF.

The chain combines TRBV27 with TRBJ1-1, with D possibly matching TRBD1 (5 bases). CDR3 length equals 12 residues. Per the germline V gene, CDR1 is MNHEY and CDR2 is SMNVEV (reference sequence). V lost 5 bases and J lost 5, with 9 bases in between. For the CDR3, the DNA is TGTGCCAGCAGTGCACGGGGGACTGAAGCTTTCTTT. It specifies CASSARGTEAFF.

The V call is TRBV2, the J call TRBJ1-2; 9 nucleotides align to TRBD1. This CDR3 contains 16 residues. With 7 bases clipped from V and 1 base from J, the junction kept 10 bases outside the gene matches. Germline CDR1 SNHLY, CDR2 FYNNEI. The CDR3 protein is CASIEGTGWNNYGYTF. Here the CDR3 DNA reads TGTGCCAGCATCGAGGGGACAGGGTGGAATAACTATGGCTACACCTTC.

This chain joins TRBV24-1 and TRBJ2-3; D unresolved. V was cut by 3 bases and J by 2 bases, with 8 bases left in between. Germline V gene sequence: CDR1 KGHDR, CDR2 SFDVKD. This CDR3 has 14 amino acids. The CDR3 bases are TGTGCCACCAGTGATCCGAGCTTCACAGATACGCAGTATTTT. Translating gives CATSDPSFTDTQYF.

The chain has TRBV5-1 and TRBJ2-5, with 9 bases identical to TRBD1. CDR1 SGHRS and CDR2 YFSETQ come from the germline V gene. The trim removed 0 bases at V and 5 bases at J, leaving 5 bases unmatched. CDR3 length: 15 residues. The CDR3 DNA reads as TGCGCCAGCAGCTTGGAGGGACAGGGCGGGGAGACCCAGTACTTC. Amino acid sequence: CASSLEGQGGETQYF.

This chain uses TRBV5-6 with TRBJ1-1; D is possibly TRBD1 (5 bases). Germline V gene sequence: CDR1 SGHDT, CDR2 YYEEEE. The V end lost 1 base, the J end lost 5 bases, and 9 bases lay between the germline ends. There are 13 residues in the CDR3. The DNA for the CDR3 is TGTGCCAGCAGCTTGTTGGCAGGGACTGAAGCTTTCTTT. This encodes CASSLLAGTEAFF.